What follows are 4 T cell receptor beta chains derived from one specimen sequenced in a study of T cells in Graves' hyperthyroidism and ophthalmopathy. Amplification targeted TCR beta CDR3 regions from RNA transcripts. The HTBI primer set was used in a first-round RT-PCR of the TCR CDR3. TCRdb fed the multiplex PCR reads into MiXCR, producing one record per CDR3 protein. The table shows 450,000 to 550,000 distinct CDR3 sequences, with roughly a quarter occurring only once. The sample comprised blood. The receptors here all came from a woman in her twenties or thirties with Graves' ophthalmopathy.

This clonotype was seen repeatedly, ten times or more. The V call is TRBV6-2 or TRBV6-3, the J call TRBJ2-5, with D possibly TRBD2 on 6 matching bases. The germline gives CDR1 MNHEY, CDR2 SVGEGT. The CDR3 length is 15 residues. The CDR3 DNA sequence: TGTGCGACGTCCCCTTTTCGGAGGGAACAAGAGACCCAGTACTTC. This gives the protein CATSPFRREQETQYF.

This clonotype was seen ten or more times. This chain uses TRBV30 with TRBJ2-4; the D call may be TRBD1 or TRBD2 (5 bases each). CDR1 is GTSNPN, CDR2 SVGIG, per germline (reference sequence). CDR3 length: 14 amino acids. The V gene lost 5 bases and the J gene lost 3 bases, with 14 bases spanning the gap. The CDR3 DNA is TGTGCCTGGGGGAGACAGACACGCAAAAACATTCAGTACTTC. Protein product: CAWGRQTRKNIQYF.

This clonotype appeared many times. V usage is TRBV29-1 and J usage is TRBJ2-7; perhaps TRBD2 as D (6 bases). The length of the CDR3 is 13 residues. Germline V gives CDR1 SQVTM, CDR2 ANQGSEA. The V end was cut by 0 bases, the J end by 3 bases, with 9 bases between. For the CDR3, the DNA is TGCAGCGTTGAAGAAGGAGGGCGCTACGAGCAGTACTTC. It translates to CSVEEGGRYEQYF.

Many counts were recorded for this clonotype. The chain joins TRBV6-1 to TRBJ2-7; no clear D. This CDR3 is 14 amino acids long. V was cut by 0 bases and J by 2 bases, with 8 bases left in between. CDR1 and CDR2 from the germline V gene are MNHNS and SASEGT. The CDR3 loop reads CASSEAGNTYEQYF. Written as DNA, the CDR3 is TGTGCCAGCAGTGAAGCGGGGAATACCTACGAGCAGTACTTC.